What follows are 22 T cell receptor beta chains derived from one specimen sequenced in a study of blood T cells in healthy people across ages. A sample-barcoded 5' primer and a J-beta primer mix were used in a second PCR of about 6 to 11 cycles. Each CDR3 protein is one row after TCRdb ran MiXCR on the 5' RACE reads. The sample has about 1,400,000 distinct CDR3 sequences; around 59% are singletons. Sequenced input: blood. All receptors derive from a man aged 18 to 35 in good health.

The chain recombines TRBV20-1 with TRBJ2-3, with D unclear. This CDR3 contains 13 residues. The germline gives CDR1 DFQATT, CDR2 SNEGSKA (reference sequence). Trimming took off 0 bases at V and 2 bases at J, with 6 bases between the two ends. CDR3: CSAREPITDTQYF. For the CDR3, the DNA is TGCAGTGCTAGAGAGCCGATCACAGATACGCAGTATTTT.

This rearrangement joins TRBV13 to TRBJ2-7, with 11 bases identical to TRBD2. With V trimmed by 8 bases and J by 6 bases, 9 bases remained unmatched. Per the germline V gene, CDR1 is PRHDT and CDR2 is FYEKMQ (reference sequence). The CDR3 extends over 14 amino acids. CDR3 sequence: CASAVAGGPSEQYF. In nucleotides, the CDR3 is TGTGCCAGCGCCGTAGCGGGAGGGCCTTCCGAGCAGTACTTC.

The rearrangement joins TRBV5-1 to TRBJ2-1, with TRBD2 identical over 8 bases. Trimming removed 1 base from V and 7 bases from J; junction bases left unmatched: 4. The CDR3 has 14 residues. The germline gives CDR1 SGHRS, CDR2 YFSETQ. The DNA for the CDR3 is TGCGCCAGCAGCTTGCGGGAGGGCCGGAATGAGCAGTTCTTC. This translates into CASSLREGRNEQFF.

V usage is TRBV25-1 and J usage is TRBJ2-5; tentatively, D is TRBD2 (5 bases). Germline V gene lookup returns CDR1 MGHDK and CDR2 SYGVNS. The CDR3 extends over 17 amino acids. Between the trimmed V and J ends, which lost 3 bases and 1 base, there was a span of 18 bases. The chain's CDR3 is CASSDPGSRSLQETQYF. The CDR3 bases are TGTGCCAGCAGTGACCCGGGAAGTAGGTCCCTCCAAGAGACCCAGTACTTC.

J is TRBJ2-1 and V is TRBV7-6; possibly TRBD1 or TRBD2 for D (5 bases each). Germline-derived CDR1 and CDR2 are SGHVS and FNYEAQ. The CDR3 sequence is 14 residues long. Trimming removed 5 bases from V and 4 bases from J, with 12 bases in between. Written as DNA, the CDR3 is TGTGCCAGCAGCCCCCAGTGGGGGTACAATGAGCAGTTCTTC. Translation: CASSPQWGYNEQFF.

J is TRBJ2-7 and V is TRBV27, with D perhaps assigned TRBD1 or TRBD2 (5 bases each). Germline-derived CDR1 and CDR2 are MNHEY and SMNVEV (reference sequence). This CDR3 region has 16 residues. Trimming shortened V by 0 bases and J by 3 bases, and 15 bases separated the two germline ends. The CDR3 region is CASSLSWRSGGYEQYF. The DNA of the CDR3 is TGTGCCAGCAGTTTATCGTGGAGGAGTGGGGGCTACGAGCAGTACTTC.

The chain employs TRBV7-9 and TRBJ2-5; the D gene is possibly TRBD1 (6 bases). The length of the CDR3 is 13 residues. With 5 bases removed from V and 5 bases from J, the gap between germline ends came to 12 bases. Germline V gene lookup returns CDR1 SEHNR and CDR2 FQNEAQ (reference sequence). The chain's CDR3 is CASSRDMGETQYF. As DNA, the CDR3 is TGTGCCAGCAGCAGGGACATGGGGGAGACCCAGTACTTC.

The V call is TRBV10-3, the J call TRBJ2-7; D may be TRBD1 (6 bases). Germline CDR1 and CDR2: ENHRY and SYGVKD. The CDR3 is made up of 14 amino acids. V was clipped by 2 bases and J by 2 bases, with 10 bases between them. CDR3 nucleotide sequence: TGTGCCATCAGTGAGAACAGGGATCCCTACGAGCAGTACTTC. It specifies CAISENRDPYEQYF.

This chain joins TRBV5-1 and TRBJ1-2, with a possible D match to TRBD1 (5 bases). Trimming stripped 2 bases from V and 8 bases from J, with 16 bases between. Germline V gene lookup returns CDR1 SGHRS and CDR2 YFSETQ. The length of the CDR3 is 14 residues. The chain's CDR3 is CASSLNQGSRGYTF. CDR3 nucleotides: TGCGCCAGCAGCTTAAACCAGGGCTCTCGGGGCTACACCTTC.

This clonotype was counted only a few times. The chain joins TRBV7-9 to TRBJ2-7; 8 nucleotides line up with TRBD2. With V trimmed by 6 bases and J by 1 base, 5 bases remained unmatched. The germline V gene encodes CDR1 SEHNR and CDR2 FQNEAQ (reference sequence). The CDR3 consists of 14 residues. CDR3 amino acids: CASSPSGPSYEQYF. In nucleotides, the CDR3 is TGTGCCAGCAGTCCTAGCGGGCCATCCTACGAGCAGTACTTC.

This clonotype was picked up a small number of times. The genes are TRBV4-2 and TRBJ2-3, with unresolved D. This CDR3 comprises 13 residues. Germline V gene sequence: CDR1 LGHNA, CDR2 YNFKEQ. V shed 3 bases and J shed 4 bases, with 8 bases lying between them. The CDR3 loop is CASSHISSDTQYF. DNA of the CDR3: TGTGCCAGCAGCCATATTTCGTCAGATACGCAGTATTTT.

This clonotype was seen a handful of times. V usage is TRBV7-2 and J usage is TRBJ2-1; D is ambiguous. V was shortened by 5 bases and J by 0 bases, with 11 bases between the two germline ends. CDR1 is SGHTA, CDR2 FQGNSA, per germline. This CDR3 has 15 amino acids. The CDR3 sequence: CASSLHLSSYNEQFF. CDR3 DNA sequence: TGTGCCAGCAGCCTACATCTGAGCTCCTACAATGAGCAGTTCTTC.

The chain carries TRBV4-1 and TRBJ1-4, with D hard to call. The CDR3 totals 16 residues. Germline loops: CDR1 MGHRA, CDR2 YSYEKL. The V gene lost 2 bases and the J gene lost 4 bases, with 14 bases spanning the gap. The CDR3 sequence: CASSQQAGRFNEKLFF. Here the CDR3 DNA reads TGCGCCAGCAGCCAACAGGCCGGCAGATTTAATGAAAAACTGTTTTTT.

The CDR3 bases are TGCGCCAGCAGTGAGATATCTAGCGGGGGGCCCCAACGGGAGACCCAGTACTTC. It codes for CASSEISSGGPQRETQYF. This chain joins TRBV10-2 and TRBJ2-4; 11 bases match TRBD2. The end of the DNA fits TRBJ2-5 better, so the J call may be wrong. CDR3 length equals 18 residues. The V gene's germline CDR1 is WSHSY and CDR2 SAAADI.

This chain uses TRBV10-2 with TRBJ1-2; no firm D call. V was clipped by 4 bases and J by 4 bases, with 13 bases between them. The CDR3 has 14 amino acids. Looked up from germline, CDR1 is WSHSY and CDR2 is SAAADI. CDR3 sequence: CASSAGVRGYGYTF. CDR3 sequence (DNA): TGCGCCAGCAGTGCCGGGGTTCGGGGCTATGGCTACACCTTC.

This chain links TRBV5-1 with TRBJ2-5, with TRBD1 matching over 7 bases. The CDR3 runs to 16 residues. CDR1 is SGHRS, CDR2 YFSETQ, per germline. With V trimmed by 0 bases and J by 2 bases, 7 bases remained unmatched. CDR3 region: CASSLEDRRLQETQYF. CDR3 DNA sequence: TGCGCCAGCAGCTTGGAGGACAGGAGATTACAAGAGACCCAGTACTTC. Full variable domain (remainder filled in from reference TRBV5-1 and TRBJ2-5): KAGVTQTPRYLIKTRGQQVTLSCSPISGHRSVSWYQQTPGQGLQFLFEYFSETQRNKGNFPGRFSGRQFSNSRSEMNVSTLELGDSALYLCASSLEDRRLQETQYFGPGTRLLVL.

This clonotype was counted between two and nine times. The V and J genes are TRBV6-5 and TRBJ1-2; D is possibly TRBD1 (6 bases). CDR1 MNHEY and CDR2 SVGAGI come from the germline V gene. The CDR3 consists of 13 residues. V lost 6 bases to trimming and J lost 3 bases, with 11 bases between them. The CDR3 reads CASSVRQDYGYTF. CDR3 DNA sequence: TGTGCCAGCAGCGTTCGACAGGACTATGGCTACACCTTC.

This chain uses TRBV28 with TRBJ2-2; D not certain. V shed 7 bases and J shed 6 bases, with 18 bases lying between them. The CDR3 is 15 residues long. The germline gives CDR1 MDHEN, CDR2 SYDVKM. The CDR3 region has the DNA TGTGCCAGCACCAGTTTTTGGGCGGTGGCCGGGGAGCTGTTTTTT. Amino acid sequence: CASTSFWAVAGELFF.

This rearrangement joins TRBV5-1 to TRBJ2-1; D may be TRBD2 (6 bases). The germline V gene encodes CDR1 SGHRS and CDR2 YFSETQ. The V end lost 4 bases, the J end lost 0 bases, and 14 bases lay between the germline ends. The CDR3 sequence is 16 residues long. The CDR3 reads CASSHGEAGSYNEQFF. DNA for the CDR3: TGCGCCAGCAGCCACGGGGAGGCCGGCTCCTACAATGAGCAGTTCTTC.

The chain is built from TRBV27 and TRBJ1-6; D is possibly TRBD1 (5 bases). CDR3 size: 16 residues. V was clipped by 5 bases and J by 0 bases, with 11 bases between them. The germline CDR1 and CDR2 sequences are MNHEY and SMNVEV (reference sequence). This CDR3 is CASSKDRGSYNSPLHF. Written as DNA, the CDR3 is TGTGCCAGCAGTAAAGACAGAGGCTCCTATAATTCACCCCTCCACTTT.

The rearrangement joins TRBV3-1 to TRBJ2-5, with D possibly being TRBD1 (6 bases). Trimming pared 3 bases from V and 1 base from J, leaving 12 bases between. The CDR3 covers 15 residues. Germline V gene lookup returns CDR1 LGHDT and CDR2 YNNKEL (reference sequence). The DNA for the CDR3 is TGTGCCAGCAGCCACGTGAGGACAGCCCAAGAGACCCAGTACTTC. It specifies CASSHVRTAQETQYF.

The chain links TRBV27 to TRBJ1-6; D unclear. The CDR3 is 13 amino acids. Deletions cut 6 bases from V and 10 bases from J, with 13 bases between. Germline V lookup: CDR1 MNHEY, CDR2 SMNVEV (reference sequence). The CDR3 DNA sequence: TGTGCCAGCAGCCGTACGCCCGGATCACCCCTCCACTTT. Its translation is CASSRTPGSPLHF.